This TCR beta chain was sequenced for a study of CD8 T cells in Susac syndrome. Whole-study context: Patients with Susac syndrome who were sequenced included more than five with active disease and 8 or 9 in remission.

The CDR3 extends over 15 amino acids. The V end lost 0 bases, the J end lost 2 bases, and 11 bases lay between the germline ends. Germline V lookup: CDR1 DFQATT, CDR2 SNEGSKA (reference sequence). Study-level findings and limits: The study conceded that its TCR sequencing and HLA analysis involved relatively few individuals. Roughly five Susac-specific public clones appeared in CD8+ TEMRA repertoires, and fewer than 20 in total CD8+ repertoires.

Reverse transcription of roughly 0.45 to 1 ug RNA used random hexamers. TCRdb processed the immunoSEQ multiplex PCR reads anew with MiXCR; each CDR3 protein has one entry. Found here are some 200,000 distinct CDR3 sequences, approximately 95% of them singletons; the top ten hold about 0.15%. A word on this clonotype: No antigen is known for it.

This sequence originates from a human donor with Susac syndrome. The genes are TRBV20-1 and TRBJ2-4; D is tentatively TRBD1 or TRBD2 (6 bases each). Sequencing was done on a sample of CD8+ T cells from PBMCs. CDR3 sequence reads: CSAREGGASKNIQYF. For the CDR3, the DNA is TGCAGTGCTAGAGAGGGGGGCGCCTCCAAAAACATTCAGTACTTC.